This TCR beta chain was recorded in a study of response to subunit inactivated influenza vaccine. A few counts support this clonotype. TCRdb processed the RT-PCR reads anew with MiXCR; each CDR3 protein has one entry. This table holds roughly 700,000 distinct CDR3 sequences, about 15% found once. Germline assignment: CDR1 SGHVS and CDR2 FNYEAQ. The length of the CDR3 is 15 residues. V was pared by 5 bases and J by 4 bases, with 15 bases between. The rearrangement uses TRBV7-6 and TRBJ1-3, with D unresolved. The clonotype was recovered from a man aged 50 to 60 who received an inactivated influenza vaccine. Source: PBMCs from blood, taken approximately 15 days before vaccination. This CDR3 reads CASSKDPRGGNTIYF. In nucleotides, the CDR3 is TGTGCCAGCAGCAAAGACCCCCGTGGGGGAAACACCATATATTTT.